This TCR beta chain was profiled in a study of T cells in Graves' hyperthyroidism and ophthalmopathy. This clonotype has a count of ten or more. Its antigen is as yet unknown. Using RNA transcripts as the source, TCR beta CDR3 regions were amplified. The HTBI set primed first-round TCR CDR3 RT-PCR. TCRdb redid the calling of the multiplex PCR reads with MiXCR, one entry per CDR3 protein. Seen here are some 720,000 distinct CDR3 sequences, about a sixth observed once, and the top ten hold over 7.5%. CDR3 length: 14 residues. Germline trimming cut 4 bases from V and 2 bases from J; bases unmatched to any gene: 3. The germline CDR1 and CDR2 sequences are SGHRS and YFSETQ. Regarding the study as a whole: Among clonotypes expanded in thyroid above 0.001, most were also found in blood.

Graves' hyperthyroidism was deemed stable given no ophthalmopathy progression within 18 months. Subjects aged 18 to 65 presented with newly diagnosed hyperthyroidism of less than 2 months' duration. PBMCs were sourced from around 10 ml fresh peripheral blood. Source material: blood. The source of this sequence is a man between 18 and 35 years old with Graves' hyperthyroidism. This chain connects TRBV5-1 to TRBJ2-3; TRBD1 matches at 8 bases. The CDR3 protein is CASSRDRNTDTQYF. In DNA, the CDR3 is TGCGCCAGCAGCCGGGACAGGAACACAGATACGCAGTATTTT.